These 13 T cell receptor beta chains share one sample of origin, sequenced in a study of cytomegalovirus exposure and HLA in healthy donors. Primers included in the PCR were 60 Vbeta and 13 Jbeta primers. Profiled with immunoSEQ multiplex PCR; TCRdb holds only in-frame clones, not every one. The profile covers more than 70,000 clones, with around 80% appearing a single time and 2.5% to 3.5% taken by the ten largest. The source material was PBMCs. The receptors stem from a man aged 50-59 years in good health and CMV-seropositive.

CDR3 sequence reads: CAWTGDAGNTIYF. The CDR3 region has the DNA TGTGCCTGGACAGGGGACGCTGGAAACACCATATATTTT. J is TRBJ1-3 and V is TRBV30; maybe TRBD1 (6 bases). The CDR3 is 13 residues long. Germline loops: CDR1 GTSNPN, CDR2 SVGIG (reference sequence). Between the trimmed V and J ends, which lost 4 bases and 2 bases, there was a span of 9 bases.

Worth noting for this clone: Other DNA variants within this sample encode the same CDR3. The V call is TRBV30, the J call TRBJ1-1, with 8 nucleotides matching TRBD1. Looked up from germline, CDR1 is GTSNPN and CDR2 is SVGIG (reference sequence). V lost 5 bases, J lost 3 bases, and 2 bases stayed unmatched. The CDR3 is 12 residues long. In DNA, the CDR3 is TGTGCCTGGGACAGGGGAGACACTGAAGCTTTCTTT. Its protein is CAWDRGDTEAFF.

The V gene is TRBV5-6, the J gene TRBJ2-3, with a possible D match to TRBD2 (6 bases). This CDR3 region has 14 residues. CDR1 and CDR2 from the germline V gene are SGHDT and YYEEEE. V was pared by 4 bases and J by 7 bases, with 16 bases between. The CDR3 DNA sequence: TGTGCCAGCAGCCCCCGACTAGTCCCATATACGCAGTATTTT. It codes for CASSPRLVPYTQYF.

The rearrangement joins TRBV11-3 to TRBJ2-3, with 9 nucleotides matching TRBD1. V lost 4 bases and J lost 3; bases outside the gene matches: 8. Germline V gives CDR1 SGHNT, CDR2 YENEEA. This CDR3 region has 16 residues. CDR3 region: CASSSPGTGLTDTQYF. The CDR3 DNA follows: TGTGCCAGCAGCTCGCCCGGGACAGGGTTGACAGATACGCAGTATTTT.

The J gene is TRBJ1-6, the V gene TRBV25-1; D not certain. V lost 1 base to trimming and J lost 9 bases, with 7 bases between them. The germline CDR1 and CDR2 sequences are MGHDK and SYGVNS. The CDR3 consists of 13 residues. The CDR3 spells CASSESGFSPLHF. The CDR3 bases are TGTGCCAGCAGTGAATCGGGTTTTTCACCCCTCCACTTT.

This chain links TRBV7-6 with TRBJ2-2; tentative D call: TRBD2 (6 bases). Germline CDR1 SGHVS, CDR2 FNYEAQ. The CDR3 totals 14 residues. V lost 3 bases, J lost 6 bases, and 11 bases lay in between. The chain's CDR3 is CASSFWGEAGELFF. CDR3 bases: TGTGCCAGCAGCTTCTGGGGGGAGGCCGGGGAGCTGTTTTTT.

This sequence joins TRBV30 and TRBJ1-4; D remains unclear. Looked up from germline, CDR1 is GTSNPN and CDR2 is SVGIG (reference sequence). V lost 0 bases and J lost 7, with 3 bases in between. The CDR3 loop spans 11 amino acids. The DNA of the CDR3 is TGTGCCTGGAGTGTAGCTGAAAAACTGTTTTTT. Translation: CAWSVAEKLFF.

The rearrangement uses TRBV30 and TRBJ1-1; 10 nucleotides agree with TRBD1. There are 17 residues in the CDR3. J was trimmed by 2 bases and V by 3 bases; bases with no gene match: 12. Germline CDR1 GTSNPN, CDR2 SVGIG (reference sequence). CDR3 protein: CAWRRGQGTPLNTEAFF. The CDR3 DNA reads TGTGCCTGGAGGAGGGGACAGGGGACACCCCTCAACACTGAAGCTTTCTTT. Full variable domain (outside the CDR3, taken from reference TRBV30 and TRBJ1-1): SQTIHQWPATLVQPVGSPLSLECTVEGTSNPNLYWYRQAAGRGLQLLFYSVGIGQISSEVPQNLSASRPQDRQFILSSKKLLLSDSGFYLCAWRRGQGTPLNTEAFFGQGTRLTVV.

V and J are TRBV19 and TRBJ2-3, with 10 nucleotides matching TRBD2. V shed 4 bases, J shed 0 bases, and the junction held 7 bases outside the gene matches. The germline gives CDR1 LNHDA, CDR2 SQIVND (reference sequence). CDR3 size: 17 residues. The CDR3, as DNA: TGTGCCAGTAGTACCCTTAGCGGGAGGACTAGCACAGATACGCAGTATTTT. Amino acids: CASSTLSGRTSTDTQYF.

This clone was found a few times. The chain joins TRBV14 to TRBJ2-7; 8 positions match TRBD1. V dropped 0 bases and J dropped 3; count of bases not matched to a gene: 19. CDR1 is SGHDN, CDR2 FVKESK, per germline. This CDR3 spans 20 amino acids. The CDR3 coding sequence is TGTGCCAGCAGCCAAGATCGCCGGGACAGGTTGGGGCGTGGGGTCTACGAGCAGTACTTC. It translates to CASSQDRRDRLGRGVYEQYF.

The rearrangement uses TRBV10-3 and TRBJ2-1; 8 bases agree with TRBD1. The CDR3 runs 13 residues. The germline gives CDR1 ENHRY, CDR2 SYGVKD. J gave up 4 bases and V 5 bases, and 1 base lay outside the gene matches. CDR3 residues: CAISRTGYNEQFF. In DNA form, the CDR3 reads TGTGCCATCAGTCGGACAGGGTACAATGAGCAGTTCTTC.

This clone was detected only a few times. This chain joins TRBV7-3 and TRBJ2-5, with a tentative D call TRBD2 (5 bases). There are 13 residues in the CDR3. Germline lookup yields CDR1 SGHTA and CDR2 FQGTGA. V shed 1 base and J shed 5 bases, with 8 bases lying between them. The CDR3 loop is CASSLNQRETQYF. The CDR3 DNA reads TGTGCCAGCAGCTTAAACCAGCGGGAGACCCAGTACTTC.

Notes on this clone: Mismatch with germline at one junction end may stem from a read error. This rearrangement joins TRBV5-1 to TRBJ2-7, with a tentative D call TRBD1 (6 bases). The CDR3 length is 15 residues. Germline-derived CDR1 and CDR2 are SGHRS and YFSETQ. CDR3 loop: CASSDTGKNAYEQYF. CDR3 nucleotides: TGTGCCAGCAGCGATACAGGGAAGAATGCCTACGAGCAGTACTTC.